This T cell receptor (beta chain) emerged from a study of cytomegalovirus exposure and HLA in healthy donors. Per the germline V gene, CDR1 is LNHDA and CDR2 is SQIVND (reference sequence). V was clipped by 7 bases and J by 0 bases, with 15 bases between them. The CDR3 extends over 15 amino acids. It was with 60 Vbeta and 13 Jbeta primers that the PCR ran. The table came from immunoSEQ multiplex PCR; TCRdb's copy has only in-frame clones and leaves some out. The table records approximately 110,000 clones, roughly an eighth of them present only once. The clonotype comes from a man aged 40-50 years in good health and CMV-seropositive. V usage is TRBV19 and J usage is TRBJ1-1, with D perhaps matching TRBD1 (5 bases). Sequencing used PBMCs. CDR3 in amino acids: CASKKGQLMNTEAFF. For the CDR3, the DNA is TGTGCCAGTAAAAAGGGGCAACTCATGAACACTGAAGCTTTCTTT.